The 18 T cell receptor beta chains presented below share a single source sample, sequenced in a study of blood T cell repertoires in COVID-19. Here immunoSEQ multiplex PCR was the method, and the copy in TCRdb shows in-frame clones only, minus some. The repertoire has about 260,000 clones, 75% to 95% of them found once; the top ten carry 2.5% to 3%. The sequenced sample consisted of PBMCs or T cells enriched from blood (not recorded which). These receptors all come from a man in his forties who had been exposed to COVID-19.

Only one count was recorded for this clone. The chain couples TRBV10-2 to TRBJ1-1; 11 bases are a match to TRBD1. V lost 6 bases to trimming and J lost 5 bases; unmatched junction nucleotides: 11. The CDR3 is 16 residues long. Germline V gene sequence: CDR1 WSHSY, CDR2 SAAADI. CDR3: CASRRGQGAIQTEAFF. In nucleotides, the CDR3 is TGCGCCAGCAGAAGAGGACAGGGGGCGATCCAGACTGAAGCTTTCTTT.

The chain uses TRBV27 and TRBJ1-6, with 7 bases aligning to TRBD1. Germline assignment: CDR1 MNHEY and CDR2 SMNVEV (reference sequence). The CDR3 sequence is 12 residues long. Unmatched junction bases numbered 1, after V lost 7 bases and J lost 7 bases. CDR3 in amino acids: CASNRGNSPLHF. The DNA of the CDR3 is TGTGCCAGCAACAGGGGCAATTCACCCCTCCACTTT.

About this clone itself: Being one base from a much bigger clone, this may be a read error. This sequence joins TRBV6-2 or TRBV6-3 and TRBJ2-7, with D perhaps TRBD2 (5 bases). CDR1 and CDR2 (germline): MNHEY, SVGEGT. V lost 2 bases to trimming and J lost 0 bases, with 5 bases between them. The CDR3 contains 13 residues. The CDR3 nucleotides are TGTGCCAGCAGTTACCGGGACTCCTACGAGCAGTACTTC. Its protein is CASSYRDSYEQYF.

The chain has TRBV7-9 and TRBJ2-3; 13 positions agree with TRBD2. Germline CDR1 SEHNR, CDR2 FQNEAQ (reference sequence). This CDR3 comprises 15 residues. J lost 3 bases, V lost 5 bases, and 2 bases had no gene match. CDR3: CASSTTSGRTDTQYF. In DNA form, the CDR3 reads TGTGCCAGCAGCACGACTAGCGGGAGGACAGATACGCAGTATTTT.

The V call is TRBV21-1, the J call TRBJ1-1. TRBV21-1 is labeled a pseudogene. This CDR3 comprises 16 residues. CDR3 coding DNA: TGTGCCAGCAGCAAGGAATTTGAGGGACTAAACACTGAAGCTTTCTTT. Translating gives CASSKEFEGLNTEAFF.

The rearrangement joins TRBV19 to TRBJ1-1; D gene unclear. The germline gives CDR1 LNHDA, CDR2 SQIVND (reference sequence). Trimming removed 7 bases at V and 1 base at J, with 7 bases between. The CDR3 runs to 12 residues. The CDR3 DNA sequence: TGTGCCAGTAAGGCGGGGAACACTGAAGCTTTCTTT. It codes for CASKAGNTEAFF.

The chain couples TRBV6-6 to TRBJ1-1, with unresolved D. CDR3 size: 15 residues. Germline-derived CDR1 and CDR2 are MNHNY and SVGAGI (reference sequence). The ends were cut back, 6 bases at V and 5 bases at J, with 19 bases in the middle. The CDR3 reads CASSQETLRWTEAFF. The CDR3 region has the DNA TGTGCCAGCAGCCAAGAAACCCTCAGATGGACTGAAGCTTTCTTT.

The chain combines TRBV9 with TRBJ1-2; a weak D match, TRBD1 (5 bases). The CDR3 has 16 amino acids. CDR1 and CDR2 (germline): SGDLS, YYNGEE. The V and J ends lost 4 bases and 2 bases respectively, with 18 bases between them. The CDR3: CASSKLGREGNYGYTF. The CDR3 nucleotides are TGTGCCAGCAGCAAACTGGGCAGGGAAGGAAACTATGGCTACACCTTC.

J is TRBJ2-7 and V is TRBV29-1; 7 bases line up with TRBD2. This CDR3 comprises 13 residues. Per the germline V gene, CDR1 is SQVTM and CDR2 is ANQGSEA. The V and J ends lost 7 bases and 2 bases, in that order; junction bases with no gene match: 8. Here the CDR3 reads CSATGGTPYEQYF. Written as DNA, the CDR3 is TGCAGCGCTACGGGAGGCACCCCCTACGAGCAGTACTTC.

V usage is TRBV28 and J usage is TRBJ2-7; possibly TRBD1 for D (6 bases). There are 16 residues in the CDR3. V lost 6 bases and J lost 0, with 18 bases in between. Germline-derived CDR1 and CDR2 are MDHEN and SYDVKM. The CDR3 spells CASSYGPGHSSYEQYF. The CDR3 DNA is TGTGCCAGCAGCTACGGACCGGGACACAGCTCCTACGAGCAGTACTTC. The complete variable domain, with remaining parts taken from reference TRBV28 and TRBJ2-7, reads DVKVTQSSRYLVKRTGEKVFLECVQDMDHENMFWYRQDPGLGLRLIYFSYDVKMKEKGDIPEGYSVSREKKERFSLILESASTNQTSMYLCASSYGPGHSSYEQYFGPGTRLTVT.

This chain links TRBV28 with TRBJ2-5; D is uncertain. The germline V and J ends were trimmed by 5 bases and 7 bases, with 17 bases remaining between them. The CDR3 loop spans 14 amino acids. Germline CDR1 MDHEN, CDR2 SYDVKM. Written as DNA, the CDR3 is TGTGCCAGCAGTGGCGGTCCCGCCCTGAGGACCCAGTACTTC. Translating it yields CASSGGPALRTQYF.

This chain uses TRBV28 with TRBJ2-7; tentatively, D is TRBD1 (5 bases). The CDR3 spans 12 residues. Germline loops: CDR1 MDHEN, CDR2 SYDVKM. Trimming pared 6 bases from V and 4 bases from J, leaving 10 bases between. CDR3: CASSLDTYEQYF. Here the CDR3 DNA reads TGTGCCAGCAGCCTGGACACGTACGAGCAGTACTTC. The full variable domain, in which reference TRBV28 and TRBJ2-7 provide the parts outside the CDR3, is DVKVTQSSRYLVKRTGEKVFLECVQDMDHENMFWYRQDPGLGLRLIYFSYDVKMKEKGDIPEGYSVSREKKERFSLILESASTNQTSMYLCASSLDTYEQYFGPGTRLTVT.

This chain links TRBV30 with TRBJ1-5; 7 bases align to TRBD1. After removal of 2 bases from V and 0 bases from J, the junction contained 10 bases not matched to a gene. The germline V gene encodes CDR1 GTSNPN and CDR2 SVGIG (reference sequence). The CDR3 has 17 residues. The CDR3 coding sequence is TGTGCCTGGAGTCCGGACAGGTCCTCCTTTAGCAATCAGCCCCAGCATTTT. It translates to CAWSPDRSSFSNQPQHF.

This clone was detected once. CDR3 nucleotides: TGTGCCAGCAGTTTTAGGAGGGGGCGAACGTATGGCTACACCTTC. It yields the protein CASSFRRGRTYGYTF. The chain is built from TRBV28 and TRBJ1-2; TRBD1 aligns across 7 bases. The germline CDR1 and CDR2 sequences are MDHEN and SYDVKM. The CDR3 has 15 amino acids. Losses at the gene ends were 3 bases for V and 5 bases for J; bases not matched to a gene: 9.

This clone was picked up one time. V gene TRBV12-3 or TRBV12-4 combines with J gene TRBJ1-2; 7 bases are a match to TRBD1. The CDR3 totals 13 residues. Trimming took 5 bases from V and 6 from J; bases not matched to a gene: 6. This chain's CDR3 is CASSLGTVDGYTF. Here the CDR3 DNA reads TGTGCCAGCAGTCTTGGGACAGTAGATGGCTACACCTTC.

The rearrangement joins TRBV7-6 to TRBJ2-1; TRBD2 agrees at 7 bases. V lost 1 base to trimming and J lost 9 bases; unmatched junction nucleotides: 9. CDR1 and CDR2 from the germline V gene are SGHVS and FNYEAQ. This CDR3 region has 15 residues. The CDR3 loop reads CASSLGEGVAGEQFF. For the CDR3, the DNA is TGTGCCAGCAGCTTAGGGGAAGGGGTAGCGGGTGAGCAGTTCTTC.

V usage is TRBV28 and J usage is TRBJ1-2, with 8 positions matching TRBD1. The J segment lost 3 bases and the V segment lost 6 bases, leaving 3 bases of the junction unmatched. CDR3 length: 13 residues. The germline gives CDR1 MDHEN, CDR2 SYDVKM. Here the CDR3 DNA reads TGTGCCAGCAGCGCGACAGGGGACTATGGCTACACCTTC. Its protein is CASSATGDYGYTF.

The table lists this clone with a count of one. This chain joins TRBV9 and TRBJ2-5, with a weak D call TRBD1 (5 bases). The CDR3 is 13 residues long. Germline V CDR1 and CDR2: SGDLS, YYNGEE. V was cut by 0 bases and J by 5 bases, with 8 bases left in between. CDR3 nucleotide sequence: TGTGCCAGCAGCGTAGCAGGGTCGGAGACCCAGTACTTC. The encoded protein is CASSVAGSETQYF.